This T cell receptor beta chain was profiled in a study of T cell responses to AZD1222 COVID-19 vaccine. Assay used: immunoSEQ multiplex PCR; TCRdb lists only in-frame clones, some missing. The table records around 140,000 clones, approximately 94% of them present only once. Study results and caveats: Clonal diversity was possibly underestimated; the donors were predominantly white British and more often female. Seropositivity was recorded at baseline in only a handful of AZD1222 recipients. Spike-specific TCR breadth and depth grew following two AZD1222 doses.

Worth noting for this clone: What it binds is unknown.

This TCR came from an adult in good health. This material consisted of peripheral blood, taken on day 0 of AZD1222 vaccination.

CDR3 in amino acids: CASRTDVSGPGSYNEQFF. The CDR3 DNA is TGTGCCAGCAGGACGGACGTCTCGGGGCCGGGGTCCTACAATGAGCAGTTCTTC. This rearrangement joins TRBV2 to TRBJ2-1; D may match TRBD1 or TRBD2 (5 bases each). The V gene's germline CDR1 is SNHLY and CDR2 FYNNEI. The ends were cut back, 6 bases at V and 1 base at J, with 22 bases in the middle. The CDR3 sequence is 18 residues long.